A single sample gave rise to the 2 T cell receptor beta chains below, sequenced in a study of blood T cell repertoires in COVID-19. Sequenced by immunoSEQ multiplex PCR; TCRdb stores in-frame clones only, minus some. The sample contains approximately 5,900 clones, about four fifths of which appear only once. The sequenced sample was peripheral blood. Source of these receptors: a human donor with active COVID-19. The donor label of this sample is uncertain.

The chain is built from TRBV19 and TRBJ2-2; tentative D call: TRBD2 (6 bases). The CDR3 sequence is 15 residues long. V was trimmed by 6 bases and J by 3 bases, leaving 14 bases between them. The germline V gene has CDR1 LNHDA and CDR2 SQIVND (reference sequence). CDR3 protein: CASRYGGSHTGELFF. CDR3 DNA: TGTGCCAGTAGGTATGGAGGGTCGCACACCGGGGAGCTGTTTTTT.

This chain connects TRBV7-8 to TRBJ2-3, with D perhaps TRBD1 (5 bases). The CDR3 has 15 amino acids. The V and J ends lost 0 bases and 3 bases respectively, with 10 bases between them. CDR1 is SGHVS and CDR2 is FQNEAQ in the germline V gene. The CDR3 sequence: CASSLAQGWTDTQYF. For the CDR3, the DNA is TGTGCCAGCAGCTTAGCCCAGGGCTGGACAGATACGCAGTATTTT.